The present entry profiles one T cell receptor beta chain with its context. Its matching antigen is unknown. This CDR3 spans 15 amino acids. The germline V and J ends were trimmed by 1 base and 5 bases, with 15 bases remaining between them. Germline V lookup: CDR1 LGHDT, CDR2 YNNKEL (reference sequence). The record originates from a study of T cells after yellow fever vaccination. At the level of the study: Each low-cell-number fraction was prepared by means of SMART-Seq v4 Ultra Low Input. Study conclusions and caveats: FACS-sorted repertoires could contain abundant clonotypes contaminating from the bulk population. Most clones from primary vaccination resurfaced after the booster (under 97% CD4, approximately 87% CD8).

As TCR cDNA was made by 5'RACE template switching, a universal primer site and UMIs were added. TCRdb fed the 5' RACE reads into MiXCR, producing one record per CDR3 protein. The sample lists around 600,000 distinct CDR3 sequences, 9% to 15% occurring once. The sequence was obtained from a man aged 30 to 45 who received the YFV17D yellow fever vaccine. The chain couples TRBV3-1 to TRBJ2-7; D possibly corresponds to TRBD1 (6 bases). This sample comprised PBMCs, obtained on the day of the yellow fever booster vaccination. CDR3 DNA: TGTGCCAGCAGCCAAGCGCCGGGACAAGGGCACGAGCAGTACTTC. Amino acids: CASSQAPGQGHEQYF.